These T cell receptor beta chains were read from a single sample in a study of shared clonotypes between healthy human individuals. The method was immunoSEQ multiplex PCR; TCRdb's version includes in-frame clones alone and lacks a portion of them. The sample includes around 1,900,000 clones, 93% of them seen just once. Sequenced input: naive CD8+ T cells from PBMCs. The receptors shown here come from a man between 18 and 35 years old in good health. Some clones in this sample may be carry-over from other donors' samples. CDR3s include the opening cysteine and the closing phenylalanine or tryptophan. The order of the fields is J gene, V gene, CDR3 protein.

J gene: TRBJ2-7
V gene: TRBV10-3
CDR3 protein: CAIRGDGAYEQYF

J gene: TRBJ2-3
V gene: TRBV13
CDR3 protein: CASSLFSGVDTQYF

J gene: TRBJ2-7
V gene: TRBV10-3
CDR3 protein: CAISESRGTAPVYEQYF

J gene: TRBJ1-2
V gene: TRBV28
CDR3 protein: CASSPLIDYGYTF

J gene: TRBJ2-2
V gene: TRBV29-1
CDR3 protein: CSVGLNTGELFF

J gene: TRBJ2-6
V gene: TRBV10-1
CDR3 protein: CAGRTGFGANVLTF

J gene: TRBJ2-1
V gene: TRBV19
CDR3 protein: CASSISGPFSYNEQFF

J gene: TRBJ2-1
V gene: TRBV10-2
CDR3 protein: CASSPYRTPYNEQFF

J gene: TRBJ1-2
V gene: TRBV5-1
CDR3 protein: CASSLELFGNYGYTF

J gene: TRBJ1-5
V gene: TRBV28
CDR3 protein: CASSPRGTDYYQPQHF

J gene: TRBJ1-2
V gene: TRBV18
CDR3 protein: CASSPEPTGAMLDYTF

J gene: TRBJ1-1
V gene: TRBV5-1
CDR3 protein: CASSEGQGAPEAFF

J gene: TRBJ2-2
V gene: TRBV7-3
CDR3 protein: CASSSPTGGFGGELFF

J gene: TRBJ2-1
V gene: TRBV9
CDR3 protein: CASRGGDGLEQFF